This T cell receptor (beta chain) was identified in a study of blood T cells in healthy people across ages. Study as a whole: Template switching captured about one barcoded beta molecule per two T cells. Overall study results and limits: Significant beta diversity loss was already apparent by age 40, declining roughly linearly.

Alongside a J-beta primer mix, a sample-barcoded 5' primer served in a second PCR lasting about 7 to 12 cycles. Every molecule of cDNA carried a tag from a template-switch adaptor with 12 random nucleotides. One entry per CDR3 protein, called by TCRdb with MiXCR from the 5' RACE reads. The sample shows about 640,000 distinct CDR3 sequences, 58% of them seen only once. For this clonotype: Its specificity is unknown.

Germline CDR1 SGHTA, CDR2 FQGNSA. This CDR3 region has 16 residues. Trimming took 3 bases from V and 4 from J, leaving 16 bases between them. Every participating donor contributed approximately 10 milliliters of peripheral blood through a draw. The source material was blood. The chain employs TRBV7-2 and TRBJ2-4; D could derive from TRBD1 or TRBD2 (5 bases each). This receptor was obtained from a man in his 60s in good health. The CDR3 spells CASSFPPGPRKNIQYF. CDR3 nucleotides: TGTGCCAGCAGCTTTCCGCCGGGACCTAGAAAAAACATTCAGTACTTC. The variable domain in full, with the rest retrieved from reference TRBV7-2 and TRBJ2-4, is GAGVSQSPSNKVTEKGKDVELRCDPISGHTALYWYRQSLGQGLEFLIYFQGNSAPDKSGLPSDRFSAERTGGSVSTLTIQRTQQEDSAVYLCASSFPPGPRKNIQYFGAGTRLSVL.